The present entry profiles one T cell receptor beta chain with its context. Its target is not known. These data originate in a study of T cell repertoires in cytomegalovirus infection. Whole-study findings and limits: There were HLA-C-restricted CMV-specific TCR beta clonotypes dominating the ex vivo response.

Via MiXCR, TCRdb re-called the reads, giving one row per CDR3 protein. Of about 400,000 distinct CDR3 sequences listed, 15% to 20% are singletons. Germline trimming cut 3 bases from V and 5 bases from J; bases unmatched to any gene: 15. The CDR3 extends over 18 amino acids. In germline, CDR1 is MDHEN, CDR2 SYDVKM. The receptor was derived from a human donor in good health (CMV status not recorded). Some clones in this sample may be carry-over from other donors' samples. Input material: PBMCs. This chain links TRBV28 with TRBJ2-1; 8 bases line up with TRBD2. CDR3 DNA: TGTGCCAGCAGTTTCCGGGGCGGCGGGACTAGAAATGACAATGAGCAGTTCTTC. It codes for CASSFRGGGTRNDNEQFF.